This T cell receptor (beta chain) was profiled in a study of control samples from healthy donors and cancer patients. Assay used: immunoSEQ multiplex PCR; TCRdb lists only in-frame clones, some missing. The sample lists fewer than 95,000 clones; about 89% were seen once. Sequenced material: blood. The sequence was collected from a man aged 30 to 39 in good health.

CDR3 sequence reads: CAWSVRDGYGYTF. CDR3 sequence (DNA): TGTGCCTGGAGTGTAAGGGACGGCTATGGCTACACCTTC. The chain has TRBV30 and TRBJ1-2; tentative D call: TRBD1 (5 bases). This CDR3 comprises 13 residues. CDR1 GTSNPN and CDR2 SVGIG come from the germline V gene (reference sequence). The V end was cut by 0 bases, the J end by 4 bases, with 9 bases between.